The clone carrying this TCR beta chain was seen ten or more times. The data stem from a study of regulatory T cells in long-lasting Graves disease. iRepertoire HTBI primers and Arm-PCR of CDR3 regions built TCR beta libraries. TCRdb itself ran the multiplex PCR reads through MiXCR, one entry per CDR3 protein. This sample has around 480,000 distinct CDR3 sequences, with roughly a sixth found just once. Time point reported: newly diagnosed GD, antithyroid drugs for less than 3 months. Construction of the TCR library relied on RNA isolated from PBMCs. The CDR3 spans 17 residues. The J segment lost 0 bases and the V segment lost 5 bases, leaving 9 bases of the junction unmatched. These data were also filed under a second study, of T cells in Graves' hyperthyroidism and ophthalmopathy. As that study records: Graves' hyperthyroidism showing no ophthalmopathy progression within 18 months was considered stable. First-round RT-PCR of the TCR CDR3 relied on the HTBI primer set.

The V and J genes are TRBV12-3 or TRBV12-4 and TRBJ2-4; 8 bases line up with TRBD2. The sequence was obtained from a middle-aged woman with Graves disease. Source: peripheral blood mononuclear cells (PBMCs), taken at new diagnosis, from a patient treated with antithyroid drugs. Written as DNA, the CDR3 is TGTGCCAGCAGTAACTCGGGAGGGGACCTAGCCAAAAACATTCAGTACTTC. It codes for CASSNSGGDLAKNIQYF.